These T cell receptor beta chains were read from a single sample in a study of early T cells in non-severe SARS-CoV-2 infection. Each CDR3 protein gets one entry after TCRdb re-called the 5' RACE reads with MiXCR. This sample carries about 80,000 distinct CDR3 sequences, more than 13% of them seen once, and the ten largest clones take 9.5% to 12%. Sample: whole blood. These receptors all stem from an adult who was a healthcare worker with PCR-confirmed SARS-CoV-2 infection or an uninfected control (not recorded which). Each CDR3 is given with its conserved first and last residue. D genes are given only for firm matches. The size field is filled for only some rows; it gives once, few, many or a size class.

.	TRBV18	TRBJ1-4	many	CASSPGAANEKLFF	TGTGCCAGCTCACCAGGGGCGGCTAATGAAAAACTGTTTTTT
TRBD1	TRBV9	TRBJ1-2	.	CASSVVVNGQGPNYGYTF	TGTGCCAGCAGCGTAGTCGTAAACGGACAGGGGCCTAACTATGGCTACACCTTC
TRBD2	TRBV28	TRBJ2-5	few	CATSALAGDQETQYF	TGTGCCACCTCAGCCCTAGCGGGGGATCAAGAGACCCAGTACTTC
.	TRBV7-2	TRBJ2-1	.	CASSFMSGRDEQFF	TGTGCCAGCAGCTTTATGTCCGGAAGGGATGAGCAGTTCTTC
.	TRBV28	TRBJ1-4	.	CASSLSAGNEKLFF	TGTGCCAGCAGTTTATCCGCAGGAAATGAAAAACTGTTTTTT
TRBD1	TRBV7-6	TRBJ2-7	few	CASSPSLGQGVYEQYF	TGTGCCAGCAGCCCTTCCTTAGGACAGGGGGTCTACGAGCAGTACTTC
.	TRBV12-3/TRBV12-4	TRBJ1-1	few	CASSFTGRRNTEAFF	TGTGCCAGCAGTTTTACAGGAAGGAGGAACACTGAAGCTTTCTTT
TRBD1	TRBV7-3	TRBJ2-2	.	CASSLRGPTGGRATGELFF	TGTGCCAGCAGCTTAAGAGGACCGACAGGGGGCAGAGCTACCGGGGAGCTGTTTTTT
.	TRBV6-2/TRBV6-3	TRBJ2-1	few	CASSYVTYNEQFF	TGTGCCAGCAGTTACGTCACATACAATGAGCAGTTCTTC
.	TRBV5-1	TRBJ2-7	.	CASSLEGLGEEYF	TGCGCCAGCAGCTTGGAGGGCCTGGGGGAGGAGTACTTC
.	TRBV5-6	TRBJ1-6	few	CASSLDNRAGPLHF	TGTGCCAGCAGCTTGGATAACAGGGCGGGACCCCTCCACTTT
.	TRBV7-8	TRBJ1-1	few	CASSFRPANTEAFF	TGTGCCAGCAGCTTTCGACCCGCGAACACTGAAGCTTTCTTT
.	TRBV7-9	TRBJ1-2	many	CASSLVVANYGYTF	TGTGCCAGCAGCTTAGTGGTAGCTAACTATGGCTACACCTTC
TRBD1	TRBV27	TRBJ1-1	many	CASSFGTGGYEAFF	TGTGCCAGCAGTTTCGGGACAGGGGGCTATGAAGCTTTCTTT
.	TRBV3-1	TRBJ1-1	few	CASSQAKITEAFF	TGTGCCAGCAGCCAAGCGAAGATCACTGAAGCTTTCTTT
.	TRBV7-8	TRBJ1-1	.	CASSLVVGAALNTEAFF	TGTGCCAGCAGCTTAGTTGTAGGGGCGGCTTTGAACACTGAAGCTTTCTTT
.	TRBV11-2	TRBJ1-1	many	CASSLGVSEAFF	TGTGCCAGCAGCTTAGGGGTCTCCGAAGCTTTCTTT
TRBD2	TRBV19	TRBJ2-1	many	CASSLWTSGSTYNEQFF	TGTGCCAGTAGTCTCTGGACTAGCGGGAGTACCTACAATGAGCAGTTCTTC
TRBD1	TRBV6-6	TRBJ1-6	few	CASSSTGQGDSPLHF	TGTGCCAGCAGTTCAACCGGACAGGGGGATTCACCCCTCCACTTT
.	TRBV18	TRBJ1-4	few	CASSPGGVMEKLFF	TGTGCCAGCTCACCAGGGGGTGTGATGGAAAAACTGTTTTTT
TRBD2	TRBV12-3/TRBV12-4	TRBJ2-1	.	CASSQRSSGIYNEQFF	TGTGCCAGCAGTCAGCGATCTAGCGGGATCTACAATGAGCAGTTCTTC
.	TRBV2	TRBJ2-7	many	CASSESPGQGPGEQYF	TGTGCCAGCAGTGAATCCCCGGGCCAGGGGCCGGGCGAGCAGTACTTC
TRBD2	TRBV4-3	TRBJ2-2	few	CASSQEGAGVIGELFF	TGCGCCAGCAGCCAAGAAGGGGCGGGGGTTATCGGGGAGCTGTTTTTT
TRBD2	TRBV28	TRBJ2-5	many	CASSRRLADFQETQYF	TGTGCCAGCAGTCGCAGGCTAGCGGACTTCCAAGAGACCCAGTACTTC
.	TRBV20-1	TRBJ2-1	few	CSARVTGPWDEQFF	TGCAGTGCTAGAGTAACGGGTCCCTGGGATGAGCAGTTCTTC
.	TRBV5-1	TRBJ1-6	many	CASSWGQEGSPLHF	TGCGCCAGCAGCTGGGGGCAGGAGGGCTCACCCCTCCACTTT
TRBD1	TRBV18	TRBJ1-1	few	CASSPIIRRGMNTEAFF	TGTGCCAGCTCACCAATAATCCGCAGGGGGATGAACACTGAAGCTTTCTTT
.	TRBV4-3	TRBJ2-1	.	CASSQDLRYNEQFF	TGCGCCAGCAGCCAAGATTTGCGTTACAATGAGCAGTTCTTC
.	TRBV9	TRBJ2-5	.	CASGRTDRTLNKETQYF	TGTGCCAGCGGACGGACAGACAGGACACTAAACAAAGAGACCCAGTACTTC
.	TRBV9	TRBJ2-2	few	CASSPVGAGELFF	TGTGCCAGCAGCCCCGTAGGAGCCGGGGAGCTGTTTTTT
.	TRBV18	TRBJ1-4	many	CASSPPANEKLFF	TGTGCCAGCTCACCACCTGCCAATGAAAAACTGTTTTTT
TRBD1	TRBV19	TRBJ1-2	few	CASSIVGQDGNYGYTF	TGTGCCAGTAGTATAGTAGGACAGGACGGTAACTATGGCTACACCTTC
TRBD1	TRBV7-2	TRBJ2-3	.	CASSPHPQGVGTDTQYF	TGTGCCAGCAGCCCTCACCCACAGGGGGTCGGCACAGATACGCAGTATTTT
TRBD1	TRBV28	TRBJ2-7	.	CASSPSGTGTYEQYF	TGTGCCAGCAGTCCGAGTGGGACAGGGACCTACGAGCAGTACTTC
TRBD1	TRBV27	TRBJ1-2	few	CASSPRTGNYGYTF	TGTGCCAGCAGTCCCCGGACAGGGAACTATGGCTACACCTTC
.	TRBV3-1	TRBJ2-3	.	CASSQPSLGTDTQYF	TGTGCCAGCAGCCAGCCTTCTCTAGGCACAGATACGCAGTATTTT
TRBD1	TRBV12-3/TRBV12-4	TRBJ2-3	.	CASSPADRGPDTQYF	TGTGCCAGCAGTCCTGCGGACAGGGGTCCGGATACGCAGTATTTT
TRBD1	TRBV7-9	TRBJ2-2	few	CASSLPGQTTTGELFF	TGTGCCAGCAGCCTCCCGGGACAGACGACCACCGGGGAGCTGTTTTTT
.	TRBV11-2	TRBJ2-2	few	CASSLLRPRNTGELFF	TGTGCCAGCAGCTTACTCCGGCCTCGGAACACCGGGGAGCTGTTTTTT
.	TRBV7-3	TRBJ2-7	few	CASSPKSGYEQYF	TGTGCCAGCAGCCCGAAAAGTGGTTACGAGCAGTACTTC
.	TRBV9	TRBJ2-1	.	CASSLPSTNEQFF	TGTGCCAGCAGCCTTCCATCTACGAATGAGCAGTTCTTC
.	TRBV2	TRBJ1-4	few	CASGARLAEKLFF	TGTGCCAGCGGCGCCCGCCTGGCTGAAAAACTGTTTTTT
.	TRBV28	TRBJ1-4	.	CASTFTGSNEKLFF	TGTGCCAGCACCTTCACAGGGAGTAACGAAAAACTGTTTTTT
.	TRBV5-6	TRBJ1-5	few	CASSLGNQPQHF	TGTGCCAGCAGCTTGGGCAATCAGCCCCAGCATTTT
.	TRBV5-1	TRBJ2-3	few	CASASYTDTQYF	TGCGCCAGCGCGAGTTACACAGATACGCAGTATTTT
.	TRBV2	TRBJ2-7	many	CASTDRTYEQYF	TGTGCCAGTACCGACAGAACCTACGAGCAGTACTTC
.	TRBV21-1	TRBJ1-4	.	CAGGQVGEKLFF	TGTGCCGGGGGACAGGTTGGTGAAAAACTGTTTTTT
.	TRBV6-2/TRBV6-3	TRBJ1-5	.	CASSYGFVVDQPQHF	TGTGCCAGCAGTTACGGTTTCGTGGTTGATCAGCCCCAGCATTTT
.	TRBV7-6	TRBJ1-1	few	CASSWGTASMNTEAFF	TGTGCCAGCAGCTGGGGGACCGCCAGCATGAACACTGAAGCTTTCTTT
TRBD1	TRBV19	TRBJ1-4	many	CASRRRQGTDEKLFF	TGTGCCAGCCGACGAAGACAGGGGACAGATGAAAAACTGTTTTTT
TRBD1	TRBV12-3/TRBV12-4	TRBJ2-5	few	CASSRGQVQETQYF	TGTGCCAGCAGTCGTGGACAGGTCCAAGAGACCCAGTACTTC
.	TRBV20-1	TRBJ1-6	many	CSARDNGGSPLHF	TGCAGTGCTAGAGATAACGGGGGGTCACCCCTCCACTTT
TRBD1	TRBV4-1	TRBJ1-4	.	CASSSQGTFNEKLFF	TGCGCCAGCAGCTCACAGGGGACTTTTAATGAAAAACTGTTTTTT
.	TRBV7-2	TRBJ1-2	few	CASSPGPLSYGYTF	TGTGCCAGCAGCCCCGGGCCCCTGAGCTATGGCTACACCTTC
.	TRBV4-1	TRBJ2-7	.	CASSQGYRESGVEQYF	TGCGCCAGCAGCCAAGGATACAGGGAATCTGGAGTCGAGCAGTACTTC
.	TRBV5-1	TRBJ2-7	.	CASSLGQIREQYF	TGCGCCAGCAGCTTAGGACAGATTCGGGAGCAGTACTTC
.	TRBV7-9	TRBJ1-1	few	CASSLDVRGIEAFF	TGTGCCAGCAGCTTGGACGTCCGGGGGATTGAAGCTTTCTTT
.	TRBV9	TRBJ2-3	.	CASGGTHPTDTQYF	TGTGCCAGCGGGGGGACACACCCCACAGATACGCAGTATTTT
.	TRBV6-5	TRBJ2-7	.	CASSVQGGDEQYF	TGTGCCAGCAGTGTACAGGGGGGGGACGAGCAGTACTTC